This T cell receptor (beta chain) stems from a study of identical twins. A remark on this clonotype: Antigen unknown.

Notes on the study in general: High-abundance cord blood beta clonotypes had fewer insertions; memory repertoires showed none.

The J segment lost 5 bases and the V segment lost 0 bases, leaving 4 bases of the junction unmatched. This CDR3 region has 15 residues. Germline loops: CDR1 SGHTA, CDR2 FQGTGA. TCRdb recomputed calls from the 5' RACE reads with MiXCR, one row per CDR3 protein. The table has approximately 530,000 distinct CDR3 sequences, around 24% seen once; the top ten hold around 0.48%. The same data also went into a second study, on yellow fever vaccine responses in identical twins.

Specimen: CD4+ T cells sorted from blood. The source of this sequence is a woman aged 18-35 years in good health. The chain employs TRBV7-3 and TRBJ2-7, with 10 bases fitting TRBD1. This CDR3 is CASSLTPGTGDEQYF. The CDR3 nucleotides read TGTGCCAGCAGCTTAACCCCCGGGACAGGGGACGAGCAGTACTTC.